The T cell receptor (beta chain) described here comes from a study of CD8 T cells in Susac syndrome. Across the study: Active disease was present in about 6 of the sequenced Susac syndrome patients, whereas 8 or 9 of them were in remission. Treatment at blood withdrawal was none, corticosteroids, or intravenous immunoglobulin alone in Susac syndrome patients.

This clonotype was detected once. Reverse transcription of about 0.5 to 1 ug RNA used random hexamers. TCRdb fed the immunoSEQ multiplex PCR reads into MiXCR, producing one record per CDR3 protein. The profile shows under 150,000 distinct CDR3 sequences, approximately 96% of them singletons. V was cut by 1 base and J by 7 bases, with 23 bases left in between. CDR3 length: 16 residues. Germline assignment: CDR1 SQVTM and CDR2 ANQGSEA. J is TRBJ2-7 and V is TRBV29-1; D may be TRBD1 (5 bases). The clonotype was recovered from a human donor with Susac syndrome. The sample taken for sequencing was CD4+ T cells from PBMCs. Written as DNA, the CDR3 is TGCAGCGTTGAAGGGACGGATGGATGGGGCATGAGAGAGCAGTACTTC. It is translated as CSVEGTDGWGMREQYF.